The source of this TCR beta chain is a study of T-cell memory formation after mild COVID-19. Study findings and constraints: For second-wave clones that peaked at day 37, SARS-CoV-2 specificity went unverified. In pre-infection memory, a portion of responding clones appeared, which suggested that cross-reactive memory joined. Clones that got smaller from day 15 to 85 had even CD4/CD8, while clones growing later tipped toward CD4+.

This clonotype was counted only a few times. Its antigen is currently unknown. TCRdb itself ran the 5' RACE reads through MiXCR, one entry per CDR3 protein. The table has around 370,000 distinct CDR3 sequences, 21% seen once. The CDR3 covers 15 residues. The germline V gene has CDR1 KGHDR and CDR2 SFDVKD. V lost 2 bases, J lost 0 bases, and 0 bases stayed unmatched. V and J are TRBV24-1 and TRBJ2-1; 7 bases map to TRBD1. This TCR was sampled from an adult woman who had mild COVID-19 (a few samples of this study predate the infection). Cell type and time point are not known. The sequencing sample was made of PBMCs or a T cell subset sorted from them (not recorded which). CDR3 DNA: TGTGCCACCAGTGATTACAGGGGCTCCTACAATGAGCAGTTCTTC. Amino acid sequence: CATSDYRGSYNEQFF.